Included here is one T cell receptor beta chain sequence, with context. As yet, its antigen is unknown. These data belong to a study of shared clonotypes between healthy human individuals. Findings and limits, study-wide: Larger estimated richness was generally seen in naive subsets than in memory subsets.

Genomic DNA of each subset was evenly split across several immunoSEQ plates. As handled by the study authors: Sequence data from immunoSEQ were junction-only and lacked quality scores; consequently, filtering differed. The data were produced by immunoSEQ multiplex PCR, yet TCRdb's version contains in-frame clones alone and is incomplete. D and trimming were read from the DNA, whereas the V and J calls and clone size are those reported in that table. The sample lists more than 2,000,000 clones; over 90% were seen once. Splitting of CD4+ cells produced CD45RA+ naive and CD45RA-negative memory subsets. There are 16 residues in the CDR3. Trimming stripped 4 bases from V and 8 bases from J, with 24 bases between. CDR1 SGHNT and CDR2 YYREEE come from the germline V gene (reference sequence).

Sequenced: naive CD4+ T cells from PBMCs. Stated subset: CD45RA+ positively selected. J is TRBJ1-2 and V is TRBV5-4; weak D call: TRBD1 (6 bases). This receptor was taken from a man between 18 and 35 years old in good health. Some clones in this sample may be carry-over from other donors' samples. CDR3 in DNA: TGTGCCAGCAGCGAAGGGGGGACCAGGGGCCGCTGGGGCTACACCTTC. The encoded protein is CASSEGGTRGRWGYTF.